Presented here are 8 T cell receptor beta chains from one specimen sequenced in a study of identical twins. TCRdb re-derived calls from the 5' RACE reads in MiXCR, one entry per CDR3 protein. The sample holds hundreds of thousands of distinct CDR3 sequences; about 20% are singletons and the top ten take approximately 4.3%. These data also featured in a second study, about T cells expressing NK-cell markers.

The sample consisted of PBMCs. The receptors come from a woman under 30 in good health.

This chain connects TRBV27 to TRBJ2-6; no clear D. The germline V and J ends were trimmed by 3 bases and 0 bases, with 3 bases remaining between them. The CDR3 contains 14 residues. Germline values: CDR1 MNHEY, CDR2 SMNVEV (reference sequence). This CDR3 reads CASSFLSGANVLTF. The DNA of the CDR3 is TGTGCCAGCAGTTTCCTCTCTGGGGCCAACGTCCTGACTTTC.

This clonotype has a handful of counts. V gene TRBV4-3 combines with J gene TRBJ1-3; perhaps TRBD1 as D (5 bases). Germline CDR1 and CDR2: LGHNA and YSLEER. The ends were cut back, 2 bases at V and 3 bases at J, with 14 bases in the middle. CDR3 size: 16 residues. CDR3: CASSQSAGRSGNTIYF. CDR3 sequence (DNA): TGCGCCAGCAGCCAAAGCGCGGGGCGAAGTGGAAACACCATATATTTT.

The chain employs TRBV7-8 and TRBJ2-1, with 7 bases identical to TRBD1. The CDR3 totals 14 residues. CDR1 and CDR2 (germline): SGHVS, FQNEAQ. The junction had 7 bases not matched to a gene; V was cut back by 2 bases and J by 9 bases. This chain's CDR3 is CASSLFEGAGEQFF. The CDR3, as DNA: TGTGCCAGCAGCTTATTTGAGGGGGCAGGTGAGCAGTTCTTC.

In this sample, this clonotype turned up a few times. The chain has TRBV7-3 and TRBJ2-1, with 8 bases aligning to TRBD1. V was clipped by 5 bases and J by 10 bases; unmatched bases: 7. Per germline, CDR1 SGHTA and CDR2 FQGTGA. The CDR3 has 13 residues. The CDR3 region is CASSPRTGNEQFF. The CDR3 bases are TGTGCCAGCAGCCCCCGGACAGGGAACGAGCAGTTCTTC. The full variable domain, its missing parts supplied by reference TRBV7-3 and TRBJ2-1, is GAGVSQTPSNKVTEKGKYVELRCDPISGHTALYWYRQSLGQGPEFLIYFQGTGAADDSGLPNDRFFAVRPEGSVSTLKIQRTERGDSAVYLCASSPRTGNEQFFGPGTRLTVL.

The chain has TRBV5-1 and TRBJ2-3, with 14 bases identical to TRBD2. V dropped 5 bases and J dropped 5; count of bases not matched to a gene: 7. The germline V gene has CDR1 SGHRS and CDR2 YFSETQ. This CDR3 comprises 16 residues. The CDR3: CASRTGTSGSIDTQYF. The DNA of the CDR3 is TGCGCCAGCAGAACCGGGACTAGCGGGAGTATAGATACGCAGTATTTT. The full variable domain, rest sourced from reference TRBV5-1 and TRBJ2-3, is KAGVTQTPRYLIKTRGQQVTLSCSPISGHRSVSWYQQTPGQGLQFLFEYFSETQRNKGNFPGRFSGRQFSNSRSEMNVSTLELGDSALYLCASRTGTSGSIDTQYFGPGTRLTVL.

The CDR3 region is CASSPGPAFAKTQYF. As DNA, the CDR3 is TGTGCCAGCAGCCCCGGACCGGCGTTTGCGAAAACCCAGTACTTC. The chain uses TRBV7-2 and TRBJ2-5; D remains ambiguous. The germline V gene has CDR1 SGHTA and CDR2 FQGNSA. CDR3 length: 15 residues. V was clipped by 5 bases and J by 8 bases, with 21 bases between them.

A word on this clonotype: One base away lies a much larger clone, so this may be a sequencing read error. The rearrangement joins TRBV2 to TRBJ2-1, with D perhaps being TRBD1 or TRBD2 (5 bases each). Trimming cost V 7 bases and J 5 bases, with 12 bases left between them. Germline CDR1 reads SNHLY; CDR2 reads FYNNEI. CDR3 size: 13 residues. The CDR3 DNA reads TGTGCCAGCAAACGGGGCGGAGACAATGAGCAGTTCTTC. Translated: CASKRGGDNEQFF.

This clonotype was seen only a few times. The V gene is TRBV28, the J gene TRBJ2-7, with 9 bases aligning to TRBD2. V shed 10 bases, J shed 6 bases, and the junction held 7 bases outside the gene matches. CDR3 length: 12 amino acids. Looked up from germline, CDR1 is MDHEN and CDR2 is SYDVKM. The CDR3 sequence is CATSGGFGEQYF. In nucleotides, the CDR3 is TGTGCCACCAGCGGGGGGTTTGGCGAGCAGTACTTC. Full variable domain (missing parts from reference TRBV28 and TRBJ2-7): DVKVTQSSRYLVKRTGEKVFLECVQDMDHENMFWYRQDPGLGLRLIYFSYDVKMKEKGDIPEGYSVSREKKERFSLILESASTNQTSMYLCATSGGFGEQYFGPGTRLTVT.